A single sample is the source of the 21 T cell receptor beta chains below, sequenced in a study of CD8 T cells in ankylosing spondylitis. Overall study findings and caveats: Ankylosing spondylitis blood appeared to carry a characteristic TCR beta motif of roughly 8 highly homologous variants.

TCRdb fed the 5' RACE reads into MiXCR, producing one record per CDR3 protein. The table has fewer than 550,000 distinct CDR3 sequences, over 4% seen once. These TCRs' antigens remain unknown. The sample consisted of blood, either unsorted or a sorted T cell fraction (not recorded which). The receptors come from a male donor with ankylosing spondylitis.

This clonotype was detected ten times or more. The chain carries TRBV6-2 or TRBV6-3 and TRBJ2-3; the D is unclear. Per the germline V gene, CDR1 is MNHEY and CDR2 is SVGEGT. V was cut by 2 bases and J by 8 bases, with 11 bases left in between. CDR3 size: 13 residues. Here the CDR3 DNA reads TGTGCCAGCAGTTACGAGAGGATCGGTACGCAGTATTTT. Its translation is CASSYERIGTQYF.

V is TRBV5-5 and J is TRBJ2-1, with 10 bases lining up with TRBD2. V trimming: 0 bases; J trimming: 6 bases; junction bases outside the gene matches: 3. The CDR3 runs to 15 residues. Germline CDR1 and CDR2: SGHKS and YYEKEE (reference sequence). The CDR3 nucleotides are TGTGCCAGCAGCTTGGCTCTAGCGGGAGTCAATGAGCAGTTCTTC. This translates into CASSLALAGVNEQFF.

Ten or more counts support this clonotype. The gene calls are TRBV10-1 and TRBJ2-2; possible D gene TRBD1, 6 bases. Germline-derived CDR1 and CDR2 are WNHNN and SYGVQD (reference sequence). The CDR3 covers 14 residues. V was clipped by 8 bases and J by 6 bases, with 16 bases between them. CDR3 sequence reads: CASGRDIAAGELFF. The CDR3 DNA is TGCGCCAGCGGACGGGACATCGCGGCCGGGGAGCTGTTTTTT.

This clonotype was detected ten times or more. The J gene is TRBJ2-3, the V gene TRBV29-1; the match to TRBD1 covers 8 bases. The trim removed 3 bases at V and 6 bases at J, leaving 5 bases unmatched. The CDR3 is 13 residues long. Per the germline V gene, CDR1 is SQVTM and CDR2 is ANQGSEA. CDR3 in amino acids: CSVDGQGTDTQYF. The CDR3 DNA reads TGCAGCGTTGATGGACAGGGTACGGATACGCAGTATTTT.

This clonotype was counted between two and nine times. The rearrangement links TRBV15 to TRBJ2-7; 8 bases align to TRBD2. Germline trimming cut 1 base from V and 1 base from J; bases unmatched to any gene: 3. This CDR3 has 15 residues. Germline V gene lookup returns CDR1 LNHNV and CDR2 YYDKDF (reference sequence). The CDR3 spells CATSRGREGSYEQYF. In DNA, the CDR3 is TGTGCCACCAGCAGAGGACGGGAGGGATCCTACGAGCAGTACTTC.

The chain employs TRBV20-1 and TRBJ1-4; D is unresolved. The V end lost 0 bases, the J end lost 10 bases, and 12 bases lay between the germline ends. The CDR3 runs 13 residues. Germline lookup yields CDR1 DFQATT and CDR2 SNEGSKA (reference sequence). CDR3 sequence (DNA): TGCAGTGCTAGAGAGCCCCAGGTGGGAAAACTGTTTTTT. This translates into CSAREPQVGKLFF.

This clonotype has a count of ten or more. V gene TRBV7-9 combines with J gene TRBJ2-7, with TRBD1 matching 9 bases. V was pared by 5 bases and J by 3 bases, with 8 bases of the junction left unmatched. The CDR3 totals 15 residues. Germline CDR1 reads SEHNR; CDR2 reads FQNEAQ (reference sequence). The CDR3 protein is CASSLSGTGYYEQYF. The CDR3, as DNA: TGTGCCAGCAGCCTTTCCGGGACAGGGTACTACGAGCAGTACTTC.

This clonotype occurred many times. The chain carries TRBV9 and TRBJ1-1, with 7 nucleotides matching TRBD1. V trimming: 0 bases; J trimming: 1 base; junction bases outside the gene matches: 3. The CDR3 sequence is 15 residues long. Looked up from germline, CDR1 is SGDLS and CDR2 is YYNGEE. CDR3 sequence (DNA): TGTGCCAGCAGCGTAGGGGCAGGGGGGAACACTGAAGCTTTCTTT. It translates to CASSVGAGGNTEAFF. Filled out from reference TRBV9 and TRBJ1-1, the complete variable domain reads DSGVTQTPKHLITATGQRVTLRCSPRSGDLSVYWYQQSLDQGLQFLIQYYNGEERAKGNILERFSAQQFPDLHSELNLSSLELGDSALYFCASSVGAGGNTEAFFGQGTRLTVV.

This clonotype was seen at least ten times. Here the CDR3 reads CASRGWNQPQHF. The CDR3 DNA reads as TGTGCCAGCAGGGGGTGGAATCAGCCCCAGCATTTT. The V call is TRBV12-3 or TRBV12-4, the J call TRBJ1-5, with no clear D. V gave up 6 bases and J gave up 4 bases, with 7 bases separating them. This CDR3 has 12 residues.

This clonotype was counted at least ten times. The chain joins TRBV4-1 to TRBJ1-4; no reliable D call. V was pared by 1 base and J by 2 bases, with 11 bases between. The CDR3 totals 16 residues. In germline, CDR1 is MGHRA, CDR2 YSYEKL. CDR3 region: CASSQGRAFTNEKLFF. CDR3 nucleotides: TGCGCCAGCAGCCAAGGCCGGGCGTTCACTAATGAAAAACTGTTTTTT.

This clonotype was recorded at least ten times. V and J are TRBV5-6 and TRBJ2-7; D could derive from TRBD1 or TRBD2 (5 bases each). CDR3 length equals 16 residues. Trimming cost V 3 bases and J 2 bases, with 18 bases left between them. Germline values: CDR1 SGHDT, CDR2 YYEEEE. The CDR3 loop reads CASSYLGRRAAYEQYF. Here the CDR3 DNA reads TGTGCCAGCAGCTATCTGGGACGGCGGGCCGCCTACGAGCAGTACTTC. The entire variable domain, with the rest obtained from reference TRBV5-6 and TRBJ2-7, is as follows: DAGVTQSPTHLIKTRGQQVTLRCSPKSGHDTVSWYQQALGQGPQFIFQYYEEEERQRGNFPDRFSGHQFPNYSSELNVNALLLGDSALYLCASSYLGRRAAYEQYFGPGTRLTVT.

This clonotype was counted ten times or more. The V and J genes are TRBV15 and TRBJ2-1; weak D call: TRBD1 (5 bases). Germline loops: CDR1 LNHNV, CDR2 YYDKDF (reference sequence). The CDR3 runs 15 residues. V gave up 0 bases and J gave up 1 base, with 7 bases separating them. The CDR3 sequence: CATSRDRVSYNEQFF. Here the CDR3 DNA reads TGTGCCACCAGCAGAGACAGGGTTTCCTACAATGAGCAGTTCTTC.

Concerning this clonotype: The junction departs from germline at one end; a sequencing error may be responsible. This chain connects TRBV7-9 to TRBJ1-2; TRBD1 agrees at 10 bases. CDR1 SEHNR and CDR2 FQNEAQ come from the germline V gene (reference sequence). This CDR3 comprises 14 residues. Here the CDR3 DNA reads TGTACCAGCAGCTTAGCTGGGACAGGGGACGGCTACACCTTC. Its protein is CTSSLAGTGDGYTF.

This clonotype was counted ten times or more. V usage is TRBV2 and J usage is TRBJ1-5; 7 nucleotides line up with TRBD1. V lost 8 bases, J lost 4 bases, and 11 bases stayed unmatched. The CDR3 length is 15 residues. CDR1 SNHLY and CDR2 FYNNEI come from the germline V gene. This CDR3 is CASSAGGALNQPQHF. The CDR3 DNA follows: TGTGCCAGCTCTGCAGGGGGGGCGCTGAATCAGCCCCAGCATTTT.

This clonotype occurred many times. This chain uses TRBV29-1 with TRBJ2-6; tentatively, D is TRBD1 (6 bases). The germline V gene encodes CDR1 SQVTM and CDR2 ANQGSEA. This CDR3 region has 14 residues. Trimming shortened V by 6 bases and J by 2 bases, and 11 bases separated the two germline ends. CDR3 residues: CSVTGTTGANVLTF. CDR3 nucleotides: TGCAGCGTCACCGGGACAACTGGGGCCAACGTCCTGACTTTC.

This clonotype was seen repeatedly, ten times or more. The CDR3 here is CSVQRFSGGETQYF. The CDR3 DNA is TGCAGCGTTCAGCGCTTTAGCGGGGGGGAGACCCAGTACTTC. The rearrangement links TRBV29-1 to TRBJ2-5; 10 bases map to TRBD2. CDR1 SQVTM and CDR2 ANQGSEA come from the germline V gene. Germline trimming cut 5 bases from V and 5 bases from J; bases unmatched to any gene: 8. The CDR3 is 14 residues long.

This clonotype showed up many times. This sequence joins TRBV5-1 and TRBJ2-3; 9 bases are shared with TRBD2. The CDR3 length is 14 residues. J lost 1 base, V lost 6 bases, and 3 bases had no gene match. Germline V lookup: CDR1 SGHRS, CDR2 YFSETQ. CDR3 nucleotide sequence: TGCGCCAGCACAAGGACTAGCGGCACAGATACGCAGTATTTT. Its translation is CASTRTSGTDTQYF.

In its sample, this clonotype was seen many times. V and J are TRBV6-1 and TRBJ2-7; D not certain. The CDR3 has 13 amino acids. The V gene's germline CDR1 is MNHNS and CDR2 SASEGT. Trimming took off 8 bases at V and 6 bases at J, with 17 bases between the two ends. The CDR3, as DNA: TGTGCCAGCGGCGAGGCTTTCCTCTCCGAGCAGTACTTC. This gives the protein CASGEAFLSEQYF.

This clonotype was recorded many times. The chain carries TRBV7-9 and TRBJ1-1; D might be TRBD1 (5 bases). The CDR3 sequence is 12 residues long. V was shortened by 2 bases and J by 5 bases, with 6 bases between the two germline ends. Germline CDR1 is SEHNR and CDR2 is FQNEAQ (reference sequence). DNA for the CDR3: TGTGCCAGCAGCTTACGGGGGACTGAAGCTTTCTTT. It specifies CASSLRGTEAFF.

This clonotype was detected many times. The rearrangement links TRBV20-1 to TRBJ1-1; TRBD1 is a possible D gene (5 bases). The V gene lost 0 bases and the J gene lost 0 bases, with 11 bases spanning the gap. The germline V gene has CDR1 DFQATT and CDR2 SNEGSKA (reference sequence). The CDR3 extends over 15 amino acids. For the CDR3, the DNA is TGCAGTGCTAGAGATTGGGGCAGGTTGAACACTGAAGCTTTCTTT. It yields the protein CSARDWGRLNTEAFF.

This clonotype appeared many times. The chain couples TRBV27 to TRBJ1-5; D unresolved. This CDR3 is 15 amino acids long. Deletions cut 5 bases from V and 2 bases from J, with 13 bases between. Germline CDR1 is MNHEY and CDR2 is SMNVEV (reference sequence). CDR3 nucleotide sequence: TGTGCCAGCAGTATGGACCCGTGGGGCAATCAGCCCCAGCATTTT. Encoded protein: CASSMDPWGNQPQHF.